Below, one T cell receptor (beta chain) is given with its context. Antigen unknown. The source of the sample is a study of T cell responses to AZD1222 COVID-19 vaccine. Study results and caveats: Spike-specific TCR breadth and depth went up after people got two AZD1222 doses. Dominant at 160-218 and 743-854, vaccine-associated CD4 TCRs also spanned spike.

The CDR3 loop spans 16 amino acids. CDR1 is SGHTA and CDR2 is FQGNSA in the germline V gene. J gave up 0 bases and V 1 base, and 2 bases lay outside the gene matches. Assay: immunoSEQ multiplex PCR; the TCRdb copy retains only in-frame clones and omits some. The data contain tens of thousands of clones, around nine tenths of them singletons. The TCR was taken from an adult in good health. This sequence joins TRBV7-2 and TRBJ2-3; 9 nucleotides align to TRBD2. The sequences come from peripheral blood, collected on day 0 of MenACWY control vaccination. CDR3 DNA: TGTGCCAGCAGCTTAGATAGCGGGGGTAGCACAGATACGCAGTATTTT. Translating it yields CASSLDSGGSTDTQYF.